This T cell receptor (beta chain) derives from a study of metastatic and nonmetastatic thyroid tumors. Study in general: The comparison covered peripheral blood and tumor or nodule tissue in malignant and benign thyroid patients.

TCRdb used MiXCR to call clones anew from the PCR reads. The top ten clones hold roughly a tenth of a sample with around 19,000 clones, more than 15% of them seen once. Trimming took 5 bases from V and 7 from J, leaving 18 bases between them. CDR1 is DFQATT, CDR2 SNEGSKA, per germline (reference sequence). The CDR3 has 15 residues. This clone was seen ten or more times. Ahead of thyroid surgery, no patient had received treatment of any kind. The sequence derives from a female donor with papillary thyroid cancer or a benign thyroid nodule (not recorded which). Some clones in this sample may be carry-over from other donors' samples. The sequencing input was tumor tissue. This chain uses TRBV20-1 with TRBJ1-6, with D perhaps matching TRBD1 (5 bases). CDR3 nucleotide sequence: TGCAGTGCTTCTCCAATAGAGGGGACGAATTCACCCCTCCACTTT. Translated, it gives CSASPIEGTNSPLHF.